These 8 T cell receptor beta chains came from one sample sequenced in a study of cytomegalovirus exposure and HLA in healthy donors. PCR primers comprised 60 Vbeta and 13 Jbeta primers. Generated by immunoSEQ multiplex PCR, the TCRdb table keeps only in-frame clones and is missing some. The table has about 150,000 clones, approximately 80% seen once. The specimen sequenced was PBMCs. These receptors all come from a male donor in good health and CMV-seronegative.

V and J are TRBV9 and TRBJ2-7, with a tentative D call TRBD1 (6 bases). CDR3 length: 16 amino acids. Looked up from germline, CDR1 is SGDLS and CDR2 is YYNGEE. The V gene lost 0 bases and the J gene lost 2 bases, with 15 bases spanning the gap. The CDR3 loop is CASSVGPTGATYEQYF. In nucleotides, the CDR3 is TGTGCCAGCAGCGTAGGGCCGACAGGTGCAACCTACGAGCAGTACTTC. Combining the CDR3 with reference TRBV9 and TRBJ2-7 gives the whole variable domain DSGVTQTPKHLITATGQRVTLRCSPRSGDLSVYWYQQSLDQGLQFLIQYYNGEERAKGNILERFSAQQFPDLHSELNLSSLELGDSALYFCASSVGPTGATYEQYFGPGTRLTVT.

The chain employs TRBV30 and TRBJ2-1; 11 bases align to TRBD2. This CDR3 contains 16 residues. The germline gives CDR1 GTSNPN, CDR2 SVGIG (reference sequence). With V trimmed by 3 bases and J by 3 bases, 7 bases remained unmatched. CDR3 amino acids: CAWRRSGTSGYNEQFF. The DNA of the CDR3 is TGTGCCTGGAGACGTTCCGGGACTAGCGGCTACAATGAGCAGTTCTTC.

The genes are TRBV30 and TRBJ2-6; possibly TRBD1 for D (5 bases). The CDR3 contains 15 residues. Trimming took 2 bases from V and 0 from J, leaving 8 bases between them. Germline values: CDR1 GTSNPN, CDR2 SVGIG (reference sequence). CDR3 sequence (DNA): TGTGCCTGGAGTCCTGGGGCCTCTGGGGCCAACGTCCTGACTTTC. Translated, it gives CAWSPGASGANVLTF.

The genes are TRBV15 and TRBJ2-2; 9 bases match TRBD1. Losses at the gene ends were 5 bases for V and 6 bases for J; bases not matched to a gene: 7. CDR1 and CDR2 (germline): LNHNV, YYDKDF (reference sequence). The CDR3 is made up of 15 amino acids. In DNA form, the CDR3 reads TGTGCCACCAGCGTAACAGGACAGGGGTCCGGGGAGCTGTTTTTT. It encodes CATSVTGQGSGELFF.

This clone was seen a single time. The genes are TRBV27 and TRBJ2-1; TRBD2 matches at 8 bases. CDR1 is MNHEY and CDR2 is SMNVEV in the germline V gene (reference sequence). This CDR3 spans 16 amino acids. The junction had 6 bases not matched to a gene; V was cut back by 5 bases and J by 0 bases. In DNA form, the CDR3 reads TGTGCCAGCAGTGTCTTAGCGGGAAGCTCCTACAATGAGCAGTTCTTC. Its translation: CASSVLAGSSYNEQFF.

The V gene is TRBV6-5, the J gene TRBJ1-2, with a tentative D call TRBD1 (6 bases). CDR1 MNHEY and CDR2 SVGAGI come from the germline V gene. The CDR3 has 15 amino acids. V was cut by 6 bases and J by 2 bases, with 16 bases left in between. CDR3 protein: CASRPPGHPNYGYTF. DNA for the CDR3: TGTGCCAGCAGACCGCCGGGACACCCAAACTATGGCTACACCTTC.

The chain couples TRBV6-5 to TRBJ2-7; 7 bases map to TRBD1. Germline-derived CDR1 and CDR2 are MNHEY and SVGAGI. CDR3 size: 14 residues. After removal of 0 bases from V and 3 bases from J, the junction contained 2 bases not matched to a gene. The CDR3 protein is CASSYSPGGYEQYF. The DNA of the CDR3 is TGTGCCAGCAGTTACTCCCCAGGGGGCTACGAGCAGTACTTC.

The chain links TRBV2 to TRBJ2-2; D might be TRBD1 (6 bases). Germline V gene sequence: CDR1 SNHLY, CDR2 FYNNEI. The V and J ends lost 6 bases and 5 bases respectively, with 16 bases between them. This CDR3 is 15 amino acids long. CDR3 in amino acids: CASSFLQGSTGELFF. The CDR3 DNA is TGTGCCAGCAGCTTTCTACAGGGATCAACCGGGGAGCTGTTTTTT.